Sequencing of this T cell receptor beta chain was carried out in a study of cytomegalovirus exposure and HLA in healthy donors. General study results and limits: The authors considered a cluster of highly shared sequence variants likely to be a sequencing artifact. In a later analysis, a missense DCLRE1C variant was linked to TCR beta V- and J-gene trimming.

The CDR3 consists of 15 residues. The germline gives CDR1 SGHNT, CDR2 YENEEA. Trimming removed 2 bases from V and 10 bases from J; junction bases left unmatched: 7. Use of 60 Vbeta and 13 Jbeta primers characterized the PCR. Original handling: In a later analysis, some 80 million unique TCR beta chains included roughly 11 million shared by two or more donors. Using immunoSEQ multiplex PCR, the repertoire was profiled, and TCRdb retains in-frame clones only, with some absent. D and trimming come from the DNA, and the V and J calls and clone size come from that table. The sample includes about 150,000 clones, about 85% of them seen just once. Concerning this clone itself: Its antigen is unidentified.

The clonotype originates from a boy aged 2 to 10 in good health and CMV-seronegative. Sequenced input: PBMCs. The chain links TRBV11-3 to TRBJ1-6; TRBD1 matches at 8 bases. CDR3 coding DNA: TGTGCCAGCAGCTTAAATACAGGGGGAAGCTCACCCCTCCACTTT. As protein: CASSLNTGGSSPLHF. Full variable domain (remainder filled in from reference TRBV11-3 and TRBJ1-6): EAGVVQSPRYKIIEKKQPVAFWCNPISGHNTLYWYLQNLGQGPELLIRYENEEAVDDSQLPKDRFSAERLKGVDSTLKIQPAELGDSAVYLCASSLNTGGSSPLHFGNGTRLTVT.